This T cell receptor beta chain was identified in a study of cytomegalovirus exposure and HLA in healthy donors. A single count supports this clone. The length of the CDR3 is 15 residues. V lost 7 bases to trimming and J lost 4 bases; unmatched junction nucleotides: 11. From germline, CDR1 is MNHEY and CDR2 SVGAGI. The primer mix had 60 Vbeta and 13 Jbeta primers. The protocol was immunoSEQ multiplex PCR, while the TCRdb copy is restricted to in-frame clones and leaves out a portion. The data hold about 130,000 clones, with roughly 80% observed a single time. This chain connects TRBV6-5 to TRBJ2-5; 8 bases align to TRBD2. The TCR was taken from a woman in her forties in good health and CMV-seronegative. Sequencing was done on a sample of PBMCs. This CDR3 reads CASTKRGSGPETQYF. CDR3 nucleotide sequence: TGTGCCAGCACTAAGCGGGGGTCCGGACCAGAGACCCAGTACTTC.